A selection of T cell receptor beta chains follows, all from one sample in a study of T cell clonotyping in hematopoietic cell transplantation. Repertoires were generated with immunoSEQ multiplex PCR, while TCRdb's copy carries only in-frame clones and drops some. Of approximately 16,000 clones in the sample, roughly 88% were seen once. The sample consisted of peripheral blood mononuclear cells. The receptors stem from a woman in her thirties or forties in good health. Some clones in this sample may be carry-over from other donors' samples. CDR3s include the opening cysteine and the closing phenylalanine or tryptophan. The D gene is left open where the match is weak. Part of the rows lack a size; the others show once, few, many or a class for expanded clones.

V,J,size,D,CDR3,DNA
TRBV30,TRBJ2-3,NA,NA,CAIRGRASTDTQYF,TGTGCAATCCGAGGCAGGGCGTCCACAGATACGCAGTATTTT
TRBV7-9,TRBJ2-7,NA,TRBD2,CASSSIASGRNYEQYF,TGTGCCAGCAGCTCCATCGCTAGCGGGCGGAACTACGAGCAGTACTTC
TRBV29-1,TRBJ2-3,NA,TRBD1,CSVDPGQGSDTQYF,TGCAGCGTTGACCCGGGACAGGGCTCAGATACGCAGTATTTT
TRBV2,TRBJ1-5,NA,NA,CASSAPLNQPQHF,TGTGCCAGCAGTGCCCCACTCAATCAGCCCCAGCATTTT
TRBV4-3,TRBJ1-2,few,NA,CASSQDGAINYGYTF,TGCGCCAGCAGCCAAGACGGGGCTATTAACTATGGCTACACCTTC
TRBV19,TRBJ2-2,NA,NA,CASSRPTGSNTGELFF,TGTGCCAGTAGTAGACCTACAGGGTCTAACACCGGGGAGCTGTTTTTT
TRBV19,TRBJ1-5,NA,NA,CASSIDRGQPQHF,TGTGCCAGTAGTATAGATCGGGGTCAGCCCCAGCATTTT
TRBV27,TRBJ1-4,NA,NA,CASRRKGPEGKLFF,TGTGCCAGCAGGAGAAAAGGCCCCGAGGGAAAACTGTTTTTT
TRBV9,TRBJ2-7,NA,NA,CASSVGPPFYEQYF,TGTGCCAGCAGCGTAGGGCCCCCGTTCTACGAGCAGTACTTC
TRBV4-2,TRBJ2-5,NA,NA,CASSQDQKSLTETQYF,TGTGCCAGCAGCCAAGATCAAAAATCCCTCACAGAGACCCAGTACTTC
TRBV2,TRBJ2-5,NA,NA,CASSVVRGETQYF,TGTGCCAGCAGTGTTGTCCGTGGGGAGACCCAGTACTTC
TRBV6-6,TRBJ2-1,NA,TRBD1,CASRTGGTYNEQFF,TGTGCCAGCAGGACAGGGGGGACCTACAATGAGCAGTTCTTC
TRBV6-8,TRBJ2-4,NA,NA,CASSGISSKNIQYF,TGTGCCAGCAGTGGCATTAGCAGCAAAAACATTCAGTACTTC
TRBV6-6,TRBJ1-4,once,TRBD1,CASTTGGPGHEKLFF,TGTGCCAGCACTACAGGGGGACCCGGACATGAAAAACTGTTTTTT
TRBV2,TRBJ2-7,few,NA,CASSDYEQYF,TGTGCCAGCAGTGATTACGAGCAGTACTTC
TRBV6-1,TRBJ2-2,NA,TRBD1,CASSEVRGQDTGELFF,TGTGCCAGCAGTGAAGTGAGGGGGCAAGACACCGGGGAGCTGTTTTTT
TRBV27,TRBJ1-4,NA,TRBD1,CASSFSGGGEKLFF,TGTGCCAGCAGTTTTTCAGGGGGCGGTGAAAAACTGTTTTTT
TRBV30,TRBJ1-1,few,NA,CAWGFTEAFF,TGTGCCTGGGGGTTCACTGAAGCTTTCTTT
TRBV20-1,TRBJ2-7,once,NA,CSARRGHEQYF,TGCAGTGCTAGAAGGGGCCACGAGCAGTACTTC
TRBV19,TRBJ2-1,once,NA,CASNPRLGIYNEQFF,TGTGCCAGTAACCCCCGACTAGGGATCTACAATGAGCAGTTCTTC
TRBV9,TRBJ2-3,NA,NA,CASSTVRGAEDTQYF,TGTGCCAGCAGCACTGTCCGGGGGGCTGAGGATACGCAGTATTTT
TRBV4-3,TRBJ2-2,NA,NA,CASSQDLNIGELFF,TGCGCCAGCAGCCAAGATCTAAACATCGGGGAGCTGTTTTTT
TRBV7-2,TRBJ2-7,NA,NA,CASGNYEQYF,TGTGCCAGCGGTAACTACGAGCAGTACTTC
TRBV7-8,TRBJ2-5,NA,TRBD1,CASSLAGWAGGQETQYF,TGTGCCAGCAGCTTAGCCGGGTGGGCAGGGGGTCAAGAGACCCAGTACTTC
TRBV19,TRBJ1-1,once,NA,CASSIVRGTEAFF,TGTGCCAGTAGTATAGTTAGGGGCACTGAAGCTTTCTTT
TRBV28,TRBJ2-7,NA,TRBD1,CASSLGTVYEQYF,TGTGCCAGCAGCCTCGGGACAGTCTACGAGCAGTACTTC
TRBV19,TRBJ1-2,once,TRBD1,CASRIGTGSGYTF,TGTGCCAGTAGAATCGGGACAGGGTCCGGCTACACCTTC
TRBV7-2,TRBJ1-5,NA,TRBD1,CASSLEPRMDRPHNQPQHF,TGTGCCAGCAGCTTAGAACCACGTATGGACAGGCCCCACAATCAGCCCCAGCATTTT
TRBV7-2,TRBJ2-3,NA,NA,CASSLALSGGGTDTQYF,TGTGCCAGCAGCTTAGCGCTCTCGGGGGGCGGAACAGATACGCAGTATTTT
TRBV7-3,TRBJ1-4,NA,TRBD1,CASSRDRGWEKLFF,TGTGCCAGCAGCCGGGACAGGGGGTGGGAAAAACTGTTTTTT
TRBV6-1,TRBJ1-1,NA,NA,CASGVTNTEAFF,TGTGCCAGCGGGGTTACGAACACTGAAGCTTTCTTT
TRBV28,TRBJ2-5,NA,NA,CASSSPQETQYF,TGTGCCAGCAGTTCGCCACAAGAGACCCAGTACTTC
TRBV21-1,TRBJ2-7,NA,NA,CASSRKGWNRVHEQYF,TGTGCCAGCAGCCGCAAGGGTTGGAACAGGGTTCACGAGCAGTACTTC
TRBV25-1,TRBJ1-2,NA,NA,CASSEYDVDSNYGYTF,TGTGCCAGCAGTGAATATGATGTGGACTCTAACTATGGCTACACCTTC
TRBV19,TRBJ1-3,NA,NA,CASSIRDTIYF,TGTGCCAGTAGTATAAGGGACACCATATATTTT
TRBV5-1,TRBJ2-2,NA,NA,CASSPGLSLSPLTRELFF,TGCGCCAGCAGCCCCGGCCTAAGCCTAAGCCCCCTCACCCGGGAGCTGTTTTTT
TRBV27,TRBJ2-7,NA,NA,CASRRGRYAYEQYF,TGTGCCAGCAGAAGGGGCAGGTATGCCTACGAGCAGTACTTC
TRBV7-2,TRBJ2-7,NA,NA,CASRGAAAYEQYF,TGTGCCAGCAGAGGGGCGGCAGCCTACGAGCAGTACTTC
TRBV30,TRBJ2-2,NA,NA,CAWSIWAYRTGELFF,TGTGCCTGGAGTATCTGGGCATACCGCACCGGGGAGCTGTTTTTT
TRBV19,TRBJ2-1,NA,TRBD2,CASSGTSGGNEQFF,TGTGCCAGTAGTGGGACTAGCGGAGGTAATGAGCAGTTCTTC
TRBV30,TRBJ1-1,once,NA,CAWSRNTEAFF,TGTGCCTGGAGTAGGAACACTGAAGCTTTCTTT
TRBV6-1,TRBJ1-2,NA,NA,CATFSGGYTF,TGTGCTACCTTCAGCGGGGGCTACACCTTC
TRBV19,TRBJ2-7,NA,NA,CASSPDRSYEQYF,TGTGCCAGTAGTCCGGACCGGAGCTACGAGCAGTACTTC
TRBV29-1,TRBJ2-3,NA,NA,CSSQGSLRDTQYF,TGCAGCTCCCAGGGGTCCCTCAGGGATACGCAGTATTTT
TRBV5-6,TRBJ2-3,NA,NA,CASSPDYRTQYF,TGTGCCAGCAGCCCGGACTATCGCACGCAGTATTTT
TRBV7-8,TRBJ1-4,few,TRBD1,CASSRDSGREKLFF,TGTGCCAGCAGCAGGGACAGCGGACGGGAAAAACTGTTTTTT
TRBV7-9,TRBJ2-7,NA,TRBD2,CASSPNLGGAQYF,TGTGCCAGCAGCCCCAACCTCGGGGGGGCGCAGTACTTC
TRBV5-6,TRBJ1-3,NA,NA,CASSPAPGAGNTIYF,TGTGCCAGCAGCCCCGCGCCGGGCGCGGGAAACACCATATATTTT
TRBV7-2,TRBJ1-1,NA,TRBD1,CASSLASGGMTEAFF,TGTGCCAGCAGCTTAGCTTCAGGGGGCATGACTGAAGCTTTCTTT
TRBV5-6,TRBJ2-1,NA,NA,CASSHRDSNEQFF,TGTGCCAGCAGCCACCGGGACTCTAATGAGCAGTTCTTC
TRBV30,TRBJ2-7,NA,NA,CALTPGGSYEQYF,TGTGCCTTGACCCCCGGGGGTTCCTACGAGCAGTACTTC